This is a list of T cell receptor beta chains from one sample in a study of regulatory T cells in long-lasting Graves disease. TCRdb fed the multiplex PCR reads into MiXCR, producing one record per CDR3 protein. The sample consists of 350,000 to 400,000 distinct CDR3 sequences, 16% of them appearing once. This sample was also put to use in a study of T cells in Graves' hyperthyroidism and ophthalmopathy.

Specimen: peripheral blood mononuclear cells (PBMCs), collected at new diagnosis, from a patient treated with antithyroid drugs. The receptors derive from a woman under 30 with Graves disease. The CDR3 runs from the conserved cysteine through the conserved F or W. D genes are given only for firm matches. A clone size is listed for some rows: how often the clone was seen (once, few, many), or a class if it is expanded.

CDR3aa: CASTPPAEREGLGTDTQYF; abundance: many; d_gene: TRBD2; j_gene: TRBJ2-3; v_gene: TRBV12-3/TRBV12-4
CDR3aa: CASSQDGRYEQYF; abundance: -; d_gene: -; j_gene: TRBJ2-7; v_gene: TRBV2
CDR3aa: CASSGDWSSYEQYF; abundance: many; d_gene: -; j_gene: TRBJ2-7; v_gene: TRBV11-2
CDR3aa: CSAKDRGFEAQYF; abundance: -; d_gene: TRBD1; j_gene: -; v_gene: TRBV20-1
CDR3aa: CASRHLMNNKQFF; abundance: many; d_gene: -; j_gene: TRBJ2-1; v_gene: TRBV28
CDR3aa: CASRPGQGLNEQYF; abundance: many; d_gene: TRBD1; j_gene: TRBJ2-7; v_gene: TRBV27
CDR3aa: CASGHLGTGLQPQHF; abundance: -; d_gene: TRBD1; j_gene: TRBJ1-5; v_gene: TRBV19
CDR3aa: CASSLDRANQPQHF; abundance: many; d_gene: TRBD1; j_gene: TRBJ1-5; v_gene: TRBV28
CDR3aa: CASRDRASSYNSPLHF; abundance: -; d_gene: TRBD1; j_gene: TRBJ1-6; v_gene: TRBV5-8
CDR3aa: CASSPYSSGRAYEQFF; abundance: many; d_gene: TRBD2; j_gene: TRBJ2-1; v_gene: TRBV3-1
CDR3aa: CASSETLAGDNEQFF; abundance: -; d_gene: TRBD2; j_gene: TRBJ2-1; v_gene: TRBV2
CDR3aa: CASSSAGQGTKNTEAFF; abundance: many; d_gene: TRBD1; j_gene: TRBJ1-1; v_gene: TRBV28
CDR3aa: CASSYSTEAFF; abundance: many; d_gene: -; j_gene: TRBJ1-1; v_gene: TRBV6-2/TRBV6-3
CDR3aa: CSARGRASNQPQHF; abundance: few; d_gene: -; j_gene: TRBJ1-5; v_gene: TRBV20-1